The 13 T cell receptor beta chains below all came from one sample that was sequenced in a study of regulatory T cells in long-lasting Graves disease. Construction of the TCR beta libraries employed iRepertoire HTBI primers in conjunction with Arm-PCR of CDR3 regions. TCRdb passed the multiplex PCR reads through MiXCR, listing each CDR3 protein once. Here the sample spans approximately 490,000 distinct CDR3 sequences, around 15% being singletons. The time point was: newly diagnosed GD, antithyroid drugs for less than 3 months. TCR sequences were obtained from RNA taken from PBMCs. A further study also used this sample, focusing on T cells in Graves' hyperthyroidism and ophthalmopathy.

The sequencing used peripheral blood mononuclear cells (PBMCs), collected at new diagnosis, from a patient treated with antithyroid drugs. The source of these receptors is a man aged 35 to 55 with Graves disease.

Concerning this clonotype itself: This clone may be a read error of a much larger clone one base away. This chain joins TRBV5-1 and TRBJ2-4; TRBD2 agrees at 7 bases. Germline CDR1 reads SGHRS; CDR2 reads YFSETQ. The CDR3 extends over 13 amino acids. Losses at the gene ends were 7 bases for V and 13 bases for J; bases not matched to a gene: 14. The CDR3 loop is CASERDSYNEQYF. CDR3 in DNA: TGCGCCAGCGAGCGGGATAGCTACAATGAGCAGTACTTC.

This clonotype was detected ten times or more. The chain is built from TRBV20-1 and TRBJ2-3, with 8 bases lining up with TRBD2. The V gene end was trimmed by 5 bases and the J gene end by 5 bases; junction bases not matched to a gene: 12. Per germline, CDR1 DFQATT and CDR2 SNEGSKA (reference sequence). The CDR3 covers 15 residues. The CDR3 loop reads CSARGYGRGGDTQYF. CDR3 sequence (DNA): TGCAGTGCTCGGGGTTACGGGAGGGGTGGAGATACGCAGTATTTT.

V gene TRBV7-6 combines with J gene TRBJ2-1; D gene unclear. This CDR3 region has 15 residues. Trimming cost V 3 bases and J 0 bases, with 9 bases left between them. Germline V lookup: CDR1 SGHVS, CDR2 FNYEAQ. The CDR3 bases are TGTGCCAGCAGCTTCCAGACGGGCTCCTACAATGAGCAGTTCTTC. It is translated as CASSFQTGSYNEQFF.

This clonotype was seen repeatedly, ten times or more. This chain connects TRBV28 to TRBJ2-7; 9 nucleotides align to TRBD1. From germline, CDR1 is MDHEN and CDR2 SYDVKM. The CDR3 covers 14 residues. J was trimmed by 4 bases and V by 7 bases; bases with no gene match: 8. The CDR3 coding sequence is TGTGCCAGCACTACAGGACAGGGGTGGTACGAGCAGTACTTC. This gives the protein CASTTGQGWYEQYF.

This clonotype was seen ten or more times. The chain has TRBV7-4 and TRBJ2-5; 8 bases are shared with TRBD1. Germline CDR1 and CDR2: SGHVT and SQSDAQ. The V segment lost 6 bases and the J segment 5 bases; nucleotides outside the gene matches: 8. The CDR3 consists of 14 residues. DNA of the CDR3: TGTGCCAGCAGGAGACAGGGGTTTCGGGAGACCCAGTACTTC. Its protein product is CASRRQGFRETQYF.

At least ten counts were recorded for this clonotype. The rearrangement links TRBV10-3 to TRBJ2-1, with 8 bases lining up with TRBD2. Per germline, CDR1 ENHRY and CDR2 SYGVKD. The V and J ends lost 8 bases and 6 bases, in that order; junction bases with no gene match: 9. The CDR3 runs 14 residues. CDR3 in amino acids: CAIAGLGSPNEQFF. CDR3 bases: TGTGCCATCGCGGGACTAGGTTCGCCCAATGAGCAGTTCTTC.

The chain's CDR3 is CASISGRTISYETQYF. DNA of the CDR3: TGTGCCAGCATATCGGGACGGACAATCTCCTATGAGACCCAGTACTTC. V gene TRBV6-2 or TRBV6-3 combines with J gene TRBJ2-5; D might be TRBD1 or TRBD2, each matching 5 bases. V gave up 7 bases and J gave up 5 bases, with 23 bases separating them. From germline, CDR1 is MNHEY and CDR2 SVGEGT. This CDR3 is 16 amino acids long.

This clonotype was detected a few times. The genes are TRBV5-1 and TRBJ2-3; perhaps TRBD2 as D (6 bases). Trimming took 4 bases from V and 2 from J, leaving 14 bases between them. The CDR3 runs 15 residues. Germline values: CDR1 SGHRS, CDR2 YFSETQ. CDR3 amino acids: CASSLGLISTDTQYF. Written as DNA, the CDR3 is TGCGCCAGCAGCCTGGGACTCATTTCCACAGATACGCAGTATTTT.

In this sample, this clonotype turned up a few times. The junction and the germline gene differ at one end; a read error may be behind it. The J gene is TRBJ1-4, the V gene TRBV6-1, with 8 nucleotides matching TRBD1. Germline loops: CDR1 MNHNS, CDR2 SASEGT. The length of the CDR3 is 15 residues. The CDR3 reads CASRPGQGTYEKLFF. The CDR3 DNA follows: TGTGCCAGCAGACCCGGACAGGGAACTTATGAAAAACTGTTTTTT.

This clonotype occurred many times. The CDR3 is CASSLAPTVDTQYF. CDR3 DNA sequence: TGTGCCAGCAGCTTAGCCCCGACAGTCGATACGCAGTATTTT. The chain employs TRBV7-9 and TRBJ2-3, with a weak D call TRBD1 (5 bases). This CDR3 comprises 14 residues. The germline gives CDR1 SEHNR, CDR2 FQNEAQ (reference sequence). V lost 0 bases, J lost 6 bases, and 10 bases lay in between. The full variable domain, its missing parts supplied by reference TRBV7-9 and TRBJ2-3, is DTGVSQNPRHKITKRGQNVTFRCDPISEHNRLYWYRQTLGQGPEFLTYFQNEAQLEKSRLLSDRFSAERPKGSFSTLEIQRTEQGDSAMYLCASSLAPTVDTQYFGPGTRLTVL.

In regard to this clonotype: A much larger clonotype is one base distant, so this may be a read error. This chain uses TRBV12-3 or TRBV12-4 with TRBJ1-2; D is perhaps TRBD1 (6 bases). V was cut by 6 bases and J by 8 bases, with 16 bases left in between. The CDR3 runs to 13 residues. CDR3 in amino acids: CASRTQGLSGYTF. The DNA of the CDR3 is TGTGCCAGCAGGACACAGGGCTTAAGCGGCTACACCTTC.

This clonotype was seen a handful of times. A much larger clone sits a single nucleotide away, making a read error possible. The rearrangement links TRBV28 to TRBJ2-7; no firm D call. V dropped 4 bases and J dropped 0 bases, with 16 bases sitting between them. CDR3 length: 16 amino acids. CDR1 MDHEN and CDR2 SYDVKM come from the germline V gene. CDR3: CASSSSSVGFSYEQYF. For the CDR3, the DNA is TGTGCCAGCAGTTCAAGTTCTGTAGGGTTCTCCTACGAGCAGTACTTC.

This chain uses TRBV15 with TRBJ2-1, with D maybe TRBD2 (5 bases). Germline lookup yields CDR1 LNHNV and CDR2 YYDKDF (reference sequence). V was shortened by 3 bases and J by 7 bases, with 16 bases between the two germline ends. CDR3 length: 15 amino acids. The CDR3 bases are TGTGCCACCAGCAGCGCGACGGCGGGTTGGAATGAGCAGTTCTTC. Encoded protein: CATSSATAGWNEQFF.